This TCR beta chain was sequenced in a study of beta chain features in type 1 diabetes. Study summary: Healthy donors, compared against patients, showed similar age, gender and cell yields. General study findings and limits: VDJ junctions sequenced from type 1 diabetes patients showed fewer insertions and more deletions.

This clone occurred a few times. No antigen is known for it. V lost 2 bases and J lost 0, with 8 bases in between. The CDR3 contains 16 residues. Germline loops: CDR1 LGHNT, CDR2 FRNRAP. Expressed TCRB transcripts were sequenced because the entire RNA isolate underwent reverse transcription. Only in-frame clones appear in the TCRdb table, and some are missing; sequencing was by immunoSEQ multiplex PCR. The repertoire holds 350,000 to 450,000 clones, 14% seen once, with about 0.04% in the top ten. In all sorted populations, purity surpassed 95%. The TCR comes from a man aged 30 to 45 in good health. Sequenced sample: naive CD4+ T cells from blood. The chain uses TRBV12-5 and TRBJ1-6; no clear D. In DNA, the CDR3 is TGTGCTAGTGGTTTGTTGGAGAGCTCCTATAATTCACCCCTCCACTTT. This translates into CASGLLESSYNSPLHF.